What follows is one T cell receptor (beta chain) and its context. Its antigen is unknown. The table came from immunoSEQ multiplex PCR; TCRdb's copy has only in-frame clones and leaves some out. This sample has around 110,000 clones, with around nine tenths found just once. The CDR3 length is 15 residues. The data are from a study of graft-versus-host responses after intestinal transplantation. Study results and limitations: Peak circulating GvH clone levels were associated with early post-transplant HvG declines.

This TCR was recovered from a human donor who received an intestinal transplant. V usage is TRBV21-1 and J usage is TRBJ2-2; the D segment call TRBD2 is taken from the table without a DNA check. TRBV21-1 is termed a pseudogene. This sample comprised unstimulated CD4+ T cells sorted from spleen or lymph node cells, obtained before intestinal transplant. The CDR3 DNA reads as TGTGCCAGCAGCAACCCCCGCGGGAGGCGTAGCGAGCTGTTTTTT. Amino acid sequence: CASSNPRGRRSELFF.